This is a list of T cell receptor beta chains from one sample in a study of cytomegalovirus exposure and HLA in healthy donors. Clones were sequenced by immunoSEQ multiplex PCR, and TCRdb holds only the in-frame ones, with some missing. Among about 78,000 clones listed, around 70% were seen once. The sequencing sample was made of PBMCs. The receptors originated from a woman in her thirties or forties in good health and CMV-seropositive. Each CDR3 is given with its conserved first and last residue. D genes are given only for firm matches. A clone size is listed for some rows: how often the clone was seen (once, few, many), or a class if it is expanded.

j_call v_call d_call clone_size cdr3_nt cdr3_aa
TRBJ2-7 TRBV19 . once TGTGCCAGTAGTATACGCGGTGTAGTTGACTACGAGCAGTACTTC CASSIRGVVDYEQYF
TRBJ2-1 TRBV30 . . . CAWSVNWASGSPEFF
TRBJ2-1 TRBV7-3 TRBD1 . TGTGCCAGCAGCTTAGAGGGGGCGGACCCTAAAGTCTTC CASSLEGADPKVF
TRBJ2-5 TRBV9 TRBD2 . TGTGCCAGCAGCACGGGACTAGCGGGGGGCTTAGAGACCCAGTACTTC CASSTGLAGGLETQYF
TRBJ1-6 TRBV6-5 . . TGTGCCAGCAGTCGACAGGAGAGCAATAATTCACCCCTCCACTTT CASSRQESNNSPLHF
TRBJ1-1 TRBV6-1 . few TGTGCCAGCAGCTCCGCAGGGACATTAATCACTGAAGCTTTCTTT CASSSAGTLITEAFF
TRBJ2-7 TRBV18 TRBD1 . TGTGCCAGCTCACCGGGACAGGTGACTGGAGAGCAGTACTTC CASSPGQVTGEQYF
TRBJ2-1 TRBV2 TRBD2 once TGTGCCAGCTTGACTAGCGGGGGCTACAATGAGCAGTTCTTC CASLTSGGYNEQFF
TRBJ2-7 TRBV7-2 TRBD2 . TGTGCCAGCAGCTTACGGACTAGCGAGGGGGAGCAGTACTTC CASSLRTSEGEQYF
TRBJ2-1 TRBV28 . once TGTGCCAGCAGCGAGACCGGGACTTTCGTCAATGAGCAGTTCTTC CASSETGTFVNEQFF
TRBJ1-4 TRBV10-3 TRBD1 . TGTGCCATCAGTGAGTCCACAGGGGGATATGAAAAACTGTTTTTT CAISESTGGYEKLFF
TRBJ1-4 TRBV5-5 . few TGTGCCAGCAGCTTGGCCAGCGGTCGGGGTCCTAGTGAAAAACTGTTTTTT CASSLASGRGPSEKLFF
TRBJ2-7 TRBV19 TRBD1 . TGTGCCAGTAGCGCAGGGGGCGCGTACGAGCAGTACTTC CASSAGGAYEQYF
TRBJ2-2 TRBV6-4 . . TGTGCCAGCAGTGTAGCTGAGAACACCGGGGAGCTGTTTTTT CASSVAENTGELFF
TRBJ2-7 TRBV2 TRBD1 few TGTGCCAGCAGTGAGGACAGGATAGATTACGAGCAGTACTTC CASSEDRIDYEQYF
TRBJ2-3 TRBV2 . once TGTGCCAGCAGGGGGGGACAGCCCCAAAATACGCAGTATTTT CASRGGQPQNTQYF
TRBJ1-3 TRBV28 . . TGTGCCAGCAGTTTACCGGCTGGAAACACCATATATTTT CASSLPAGNTIYF
TRBJ2-7 TRBV7-9 TRBD2 . TGTGCCAGCAGCACCTTTGCCGGGACTAGCGGGACTACCTACGAGCAGTACTTC CASSTFAGTSGTTYEQYF
TRBJ1-1 TRBV5-4 TRBD1 . TGTGCCAGCAGCCCCCCCAGGGGGCAGAATGAAGCTTTCTTT CASSPPRGQNEAFF
TRBJ1-4 TRBV9 TRBD1 . TGTGCCAGCAGCGTACGAGGGGCGGGGACAGGGGAAAAACTGTTTTTT CASSVRGAGTGEKLFF
TRBJ1-2 TRBV30 . . TGTGCCTGGACTCGCCCGGGTCTGGGGAGGGGCTACACCTTC CAWTRPGLGRGYTF
TRBJ2-2 TRBV7-2 . . TGTGCCAGCAGCTCAAACGCGGTTGGCACCGGGGAGCTGTTTTTT CASSSNAVGTGELFF
TRBJ2-5 TRBV19 . . TGTGCCAGTAGTCCTACAGGGAAGGGAACCCAGTACTTC CASSPTGKGTQYF
TRBJ1-6 TRBV5-1 . . TGCGCCACCGCTATGGGGGCAAATTCACCCCTCCACTTT CATAMGANSPLHF
TRBJ2-3 TRBV5-1 TRBD1 . TGCGCCAGCAGTCGGGACAGGGTCACAGATACGCAGTATTTT CASSRDRVTDTQYF
TRBJ2-1 TRBV7-3 . . TGTGCCAGCAGCTTAAGGTCGGCGGATGAGCAGTTCTTC CASSLRSADEQFF
TRBJ1-1 TRBV30 . . TGTGCCTACGAAAGGGGCACTGAAGCTTTCTTT CAYERGTEAFF
TRBJ1-2 TRBV30 TRBD1 . TGTGCCTGGAGTTCTTCAGGGGGTAGCGAGAGCTTC CAWSSSGGSESF
TRBJ1-1 TRBV9 . . TGTGCCAGCAGCGTAGAACAGGGTTTGAACACTGAAGCTTTCTTT CASSVEQGLNTEAFF
TRBJ1-1 TRBV5-1 TRBD1 once TGCGCCAGCAGCTTGGCCGTAAGACAGGGTATGAACACTGAAGCTTTCTTT CASSLAVRQGMNTEAFF
TRBJ1-1 TRBV6-5 . . TGTGCCAGCAGTTACACAGGGAGAATGAACACTGAAGCTTTCTTT CASSYTGRMNTEAFF
TRBJ2-5 TRBV10-3 . . TGTGCCTCGGCCGACGGGAAAGAGACCCAGTACTTC CASADGKETQYF
TRBJ2-7 TRBV28 TRBD2 . TGTGCCAGCAGTTTAGGGGCTAGCGGGGCTACGCAGTACTTC CASSLGASGATQYF
TRBJ1-3 TRBV5-1 TRBD1 once TGCGCCAGCAGCTTGGCCGGGACAGGGGAAAACACCATATATTTT CASSLAGTGENTIYF
TRBJ2-7 TRBV28 TRBD2 . TGTGCCAGCAGTGGACTAGGGGCGCCCCGAATGTACGAGCAGTACTTC CASSGLGAPRMYEQYF
TRBJ2-1 TRBV29-1 . . TGCAGCGTTGATTACTCTCGGTCCTACAATGAGCAGTTCTTC CSVDYSRSYNEQFF
TRBJ1-1 TRBV28 TRBD1 . TGTGCCAGCAGTAGCCCGGGACAGGGGATGGGCACTGAAGCTTTCTTT CASSSPGQGMGTEAFF
TRBJ1-3 TRBV7-8 TRBD1 . TGTGCCAGCAGCTCCCATACAGGGGATGGAAACACCATATATTTT CASSSHTGDGNTIYF
TRBJ2-2 TRBV2 TRBD2 . TGTGCCAGCGTTTTTAGCGGGAGCTCCGGGGAGCTGTTTTTT CASVFSGSSGELFF
TRBJ2-5 TRBV6-5 . . TGTGCCAGCCGACCCCCCAGGGCAATCCAAGAGACCCAGTACTTC CASRPPRAIQETQYF
TRBJ1-2 TRBV18 TRBD1 . TGTGCCAGCTCACCTGACAGGGCCACACTCTATGGCTACACCTTC CASSPDRATLYGYTF
TRBJ1-3 TRBV6-1 . few TGTGCCAGCAGTGTAATGGAGGGAATTATGGGTGAAAACACCATATATTTT CASSVMEGIMGENTIYF
TRBJ1-1 TRBV9 TRBD1 few TGTGCCTCCAACAGGGGCCACATGAACACTGAAGCTTTCTTT CASNRGHMNTEAFF
TRBJ1-5 TRBV4-3 . . TGCGCCAGCAGCCAAGATGGGGGCCATCAGCCCCAGCATTTT CASSQDGGHQPQHF